This entry describes one T cell receptor beta chain. Its antigen is as yet unknown. The record originates from a study of post-analysis software for immune sequencing data. The wider study: Included among the disease courses, which were recorded for the cohort, were relapsing-remitting, secondary progressive and progressive-relapsing multiple sclerosis. Findings and caveats of the study: The study found significantly lower normalized Chao1 diversity in multiple sclerosis patients than in controls. TRBV5-6, TRBV5-1 and TRBV20-1 were among roughly five TRBV segments more frequent in patients than controls.

Germline CDR1 is DFQATT and CDR2 is SNEGSKA (reference sequence). This CDR3 is 12 amino acids long. V lost 6 bases and J lost 6; bases outside the gene matches: 6. Prepared libraries of TCR beta cDNA carried unique molecular identifiers. TCRdb re-called the PCR reads with MiXCR, one entry per CDR3 protein. The repertoire holds roughly 410,000 distinct CDR3 sequences, with approximately 38% as singletons. This chain connects TRBV20-1 to TRBJ2-3, with 7 bases that match TRBD2. Input material: blood. This sequence was found in a girl aged 10-17 years with multiple sclerosis. CDR3 nucleotides: TGCAGTGCCAGGGAGGGGCTGGATACGCAGTATTTT. This gives the protein CSAREGLDTQYF.